Listed here are 31 T cell receptor beta chains from one sample, sequenced in a study of T-cell reconstitution after alpha-beta-depleted transplantation in children. During its preparation, the TCRbeta library received unique molecular identifiers. Using its own MiXCR run on the PCR reads, TCRdb lists one record per CDR3 protein. Of approximately 230,000 distinct CDR3 sequences detected, roughly 24% appear once; the ten largest clones hold about 2.6%. Sample: PBMCs, taken before TCRalphabeta/CD19-depleted stem cell transplant. These TCRs come from a girl aged 2 to 9 with Fanconi anemia, due to receive a stem cell transplant.

There are many counts of this clonotype. The CDR3 DNA reads as TGTGCCAGCAGCTTATTCACAGGGGACTCTGGGGCCAACGTCCTGACTTTC. Encoded protein: CASSLFTGDSGANVLTF. The chain employs TRBV13 and TRBJ2-6; 7 bases are shared with TRBD1. The CDR3 spans 17 residues. The germline gives CDR1 PRHDT, CDR2 FYEKMQ (reference sequence). Germline trimming cut 2 bases from V and 0 bases from J; bases unmatched to any gene: 4.

The V gene is TRBV4-2, the J gene TRBJ2-3; 10 nucleotides align to TRBD2. Trimming removed 0 bases from V and 4 bases from J; junction bases left unmatched: 10. This CDR3 has 18 amino acids. The germline gives CDR1 LGHNA, CDR2 YNFKEQ. Written as DNA, the CDR3 is TGTGCCAGCAGCCAAGATCGTCCTAGCGGGGGAAGGGCAGATACGCAGTATTTT. It is translated as CASSQDRPSGGRADTQYF.

This clonotype has a handful of counts. This sequence joins TRBV29-1 and TRBJ2-1, with 7 bases matching TRBD1. The germline gives CDR1 SQVTM, CDR2 ANQGSEA. After removal of 5 bases from V and 7 bases from J, the junction contained 8 bases not matched to a gene. The CDR3 is made up of 13 amino acids. This CDR3 reads CSVRQGVGNEQFF. In DNA form, the CDR3 reads TGCAGCGTTCGGCAGGGGGTGGGGAATGAGCAGTTCTTC.

This clonotype was picked up a small number of times. The chain recombines TRBV7-6 with TRBJ2-2; D remains ambiguous. CDR3 length equals 16 residues. The germline V and J ends were trimmed by 1 base and 4 bases, with 13 bases remaining between them. The germline CDR1 and CDR2 sequences are SGHVS and FNYEAQ. CDR3 sequence: CASSLESFGSTGELFF. CDR3 nucleotide sequence: TGTGCCAGCAGCTTAGAATCATTCGGTTCCACCGGGGAGCTGTTTTTT.

This clonotype turned up a few times. The CDR3 spells CASSSGTMDYEQYF. The CDR3 DNA reads TGCGCCAGCAGCTCCGGGACTATGGATTACGAGCAGTACTTC. The rearrangement links TRBV5-1 to TRBJ2-7, with TRBD2 matching 7 bases. Looked up from germline, CDR1 is SGHRS and CDR2 is YFSETQ. The CDR3 consists of 14 residues. Trimming cost V 3 bases and J 4 bases; bases outside gene matches: 7.

This clonotype was counted only a few times. The rearrangement uses TRBV29-1 and TRBJ2-3, with TRBD1 matching 9 bases. V gave up 1 base and J gave up 0 bases; unmatched junction bases: 2. This CDR3 has 15 residues. Germline V gene data show CDR1 as SQVTM and CDR2 as ANQGSEA. For the CDR3, the DNA is TGCAGCGTTGAAGGACAGGGGGTTAGCACAGATACGCAGTATTTT. Amino acid sequence: CSVEGQGVSTDTQYF.

This sequence joins TRBV5-1 and TRBJ2-2; D is uncertain. CDR1 and CDR2 from the germline V gene are SGHRS and YFSETQ. There are 15 residues in the CDR3. V dropped 3 bases and J dropped 0 bases, with 9 bases sitting between them. The CDR3: CASSSSLPNTGELFF. For the CDR3, the DNA is TGCGCCAGCAGCTCGTCACTACCGAACACCGGGGAGCTGTTTTTT. The complete variable domain, with remaining parts taken from reference TRBV5-1 and TRBJ2-2, reads KAGVTQTPRYLIKTRGQQVTLSCSPISGHRSVSWYQQTPGQGLQFLFEYFSETQRNKGNFPGRFSGRQFSNSRSEMNVSTLELGDSALYLCASSSSLPNTGELFFGEGSRLTVL.

The J gene is TRBJ2-7, the V gene TRBV20-1, with D possibly matching TRBD1 (6 bases). The germline V gene has CDR1 DFQATT and CDR2 SNEGSKA (reference sequence). CDR3 size: 16 residues. Deletions cut 5 bases from V and 3 bases from J, with 23 bases between. DNA for the CDR3: TGCAGTGCTGGCGCCGGAGTATGGGGGCGCCGCTACGAGCAGTACTTC. Encoded protein: CSAGAGVWGRRYEQYF.

This clonotype was seen many times. This chain uses TRBV25-1 with TRBJ2-5; D not resolved. Trimming cost V 3 bases and J 5 bases, with 4 bases left between them. Germline-derived CDR1 and CDR2 are MGHDK and SYGVNS. The CDR3 spans 11 residues. CDR3 nucleotides: TGTGCCAGCAGTGACTACGAGACCCAGTACTTC. Amino acid sequence: CASSDYETQYF. The full variable domain, rest sourced from reference TRBV25-1 and TRBJ2-5, is EADIYQTPRYLVIGTGKKITLECSQTMGHDKMYWYQQDPGMELHLIHYSYGVNSTEKGDLSSESTVSRIRTEHFPLTLESARPSHTSQYLCASSDYETQYFGPGTRLLVL.

This clonotype has at least ten counts. V gene TRBV12-3 or TRBV12-4 combines with J gene TRBJ1-2, with 8 positions matching TRBD1. CDR3 size: 15 residues. After removal of 6 bases from V and 2 bases from J, the junction contained 8 bases not matched to a gene. As DNA, the CDR3 is TGTGCCAGCAGCCGGGACAGGTTCGGAAACTATGGCTACACCTTC. Translated, it gives CASSRDRFGNYGYTF.

This clonotype showed up just a few times. V is TRBV28 and J is TRBJ2-3, with 7 bases lining up with TRBD1. The junction had 8 bases not matched to a gene; V was cut back by 8 bases and J by 0 bases. Germline V lookup: CDR1 MDHEN, CDR2 SYDVKM. There are 15 residues in the CDR3. CDR3 coding DNA: TGTGCCAGCTCCGCCGGGACAGCTAGCACAGATACGCAGTATTTT. Encoded protein: CASSAGTASTDTQYF.

This clonotype came up a few times. This chain connects TRBV20-1 to TRBJ2-3; 7 bases map to TRBD1. V was pared by 3 bases and J by 4 bases, with 7 bases of the junction left unmatched. CDR3 length: 14 residues. Germline lookup yields CDR1 DFQATT and CDR2 SNEGSKA (reference sequence). CDR3 loop: CSASNRGEADTQYF. CDR3 nucleotide sequence: TGCAGTGCTAGTAACAGGGGAGAGGCAGATACGCAGTATTTT.

V is TRBV4-2 and J is TRBJ2-1; 15 bases are a match to TRBD2. V was clipped by 6 bases and J by 8 bases; unmatched bases: 8. The CDR3 spans 16 residues. Germline V CDR1 and CDR2: LGHNA, YNFKEQ. As DNA, the CDR3 is TGTGCCAGCAGAGAATCGGGACTAGCGGGAGGACATGAGCAGTTCTTC. It is translated as CASRESGLAGGHEQFF.

The table lists this clonotype with many counts. J is TRBJ1-1 and V is TRBV29-1, with D perhaps TRBD1 (6 bases). V was shortened by 6 bases and J by 0 bases, with 11 bases between the two germline ends. The CDR3 length is 13 residues. CDR1 is SQVTM and CDR2 is ANQGSEA in the germline V gene. The CDR3 sequence is CSVGQTMNTEAFF. In DNA, the CDR3 is TGCAGCGTCGGACAGACCATGAACACTGAAGCTTTCTTT.

This CDR3 is CSARASASSTQYF. The CDR3 DNA is TGCAGTGCTAGGGCTTCGGCTTCTTCAACCCAGTACTTC. The chain combines TRBV20-1 with TRBJ2-5; D gene uncertain. The germline CDR1 and CDR2 sequences are DFQATT and SNEGSKA (reference sequence). The CDR3 contains 13 residues. Trimming cost V 3 bases and J 8 bases, with 16 bases left between them.

This clonotype has just a few counts. The rearrangement uses TRBV7-8 and TRBJ2-2; tentative D call: TRBD2 (6 bases). Germline V gene lookup returns CDR1 SGHVS and CDR2 FQNEAQ. The germline V and J ends were trimmed by 4 bases and 7 bases, with 19 bases remaining between them. The CDR3 is made up of 16 amino acids. CDR3 bases: TGTGCCAGCAGCTCGACCGGGACTCTCATGGGCGGGGAGCTGTTTTTT. Translated: CASSSTGTLMGGELFF.

This clonotype was seen repeatedly, ten times or more. The chain recombines TRBV29-1 with TRBJ2-7, with a weak D call TRBD1 (6 bases). Trimming left V 6 bases short and J 2 bases short, with 14 bases between. The CDR3 extends over 13 amino acids. Germline V CDR1 and CDR2: SQVTM, ANQGSEA. The CDR3, as DNA: TGCAGCGTCGGAAGGACAGATACCTACGAGCAGTACTTC. It encodes CSVGRTDTYEQYF.

This clonotype turned up a few times. The genes are TRBV20-1 and TRBJ2-2; D may correspond to TRBD1 or TRBD2 (5 bases each). Germline CDR1 and CDR2: DFQATT and SNEGSKA (reference sequence). The CDR3 contains 14 residues. V lost 3 bases, J lost 5 bases, and 13 bases lay in between. The CDR3 nucleotides read TGCAGTGCTAGGTCCGGGGCGATAACCGGGGAGCTGTTTTTT. As protein: CSARSGAITGELFF.

CDR3 protein: CASSLAQLYGYTF. The CDR3 nucleotides read TGTGCCAGCAGTTTGGCACAGCTCTATGGCTACACCTTC. V usage is TRBV12-3 or TRBV12-4 and J usage is TRBJ1-2; D not certain. V was trimmed by 3 bases and J by 4 bases, leaving 9 bases between them. The CDR3 runs 13 residues.

This clonotype was recorded at least ten times. V gene TRBV20-1 combines with J gene TRBJ2-7; 10 positions match TRBD1. In germline, CDR1 is DFQATT, CDR2 SNEGSKA (reference sequence). Germline trimming cut 7 bases from V and 7 bases from J; bases unmatched to any gene: 10. The CDR3 is 13 amino acids. CDR3 in amino acids: CSVLDRGLGEQYF. The CDR3 DNA sequence: TGCAGTGTCCTAGACAGGGGGCTAGGTGAGCAGTACTTC.

This clonotype was detected a few times. J is TRBJ2-3 and V is TRBV29-1; D possibly corresponds to TRBD1 (6 bases). The V gene lost 4 bases and the J gene lost 2 bases, with 13 bases spanning the gap. CDR3 length equals 14 residues. Germline values: CDR1 SQVTM, CDR2 ANQGSEA. The CDR3 reads CSVGDRSYTDTQYF. The CDR3 nucleotides are TGCAGCGTTGGCGACAGGTCCTACACAGATACGCAGTATTTT.

This clonotype was counted only a few times. This chain connects TRBV20-1 to TRBJ2-7, with D perhaps matching TRBD1 (6 bases). The germline CDR1 and CDR2 sequences are DFQATT and SNEGSKA (reference sequence). V dropped 3 bases and J dropped 3 bases, with 18 bases sitting between them. This CDR3 has 15 amino acids. CDR3 coding DNA: TGCAGTGCTAGGGATCCAGCTGGGACACTCTACGAGCAGTACTTC. Translated: CSARDPAGTLYEQYF.

The sample holds many counts of this clonotype. The V call is TRBV20-1, the J call TRBJ2-7, with D maybe TRBD2 (6 bases). Germline V gene lookup returns CDR1 DFQATT and CDR2 SNEGSKA (reference sequence). Trimming stripped 4 bases from V and 1 base from J, with 20 bases between. CDR3 size: 16 residues. The CDR3 DNA sequence: TGCAGTGCTATATCCCCCCCGCATGGAGGGTCCTACGAGCAGTACTTC. Translation: CSAISPPHGGSYEQYF.

The sample holds a few counts of this clonotype. The J gene is TRBJ2-4, the V gene TRBV5-1, with D possibly being TRBD2 (5 bases). From germline, CDR1 is SGHRS and CDR2 YFSETQ. Deletions cut 0 bases from V and 8 bases from J, with 15 bases between. The CDR3 extends over 15 amino acids. DNA for the CDR3: TGCGCCAGCAGCTTGGGTGGGGAGACACGCCACATTCAGTACTTC. Residues: CASSLGGETRHIQYF.

V gene TRBV20-1 combines with J gene TRBJ2-7; TRBD2 agrees at 11 bases. The J segment lost 3 bases and the V segment lost 5 bases, leaving 6 bases of the junction unmatched. This CDR3 has 14 amino acids. CDR1 and CDR2 (germline): DFQATT, SNEGSKA (reference sequence). The CDR3, as DNA: TGCAGTGCTCCCCGACTAGCGGGGTACTACGAGCAGTACTTC. Translating gives CSAPRLAGYYEQYF.

J is TRBJ1-4 and V is TRBV20-1, with D unclear. The CDR3 runs 15 residues. Trimming took off 5 bases at V and 3 bases at J, with 16 bases between the two ends. Germline lookup yields CDR1 DFQATT and CDR2 SNEGSKA (reference sequence). CDR3 in DNA: TGCAGTGCTTTCCAAGGTTCAGGCCCTAATGAAAAACTGTTTTTT. It encodes CSAFQGSGPNEKLFF.

For this clonotype: At one end, the junction sequence differs from germline, possibly due to a read error. V and J are TRBV20-1 and TRBJ2-1; 7 positions agree with TRBD1. The CDR3 runs to 14 residues. CDR1 and CDR2 (germline): DFQATT, SNEGSKA (reference sequence). CDR3 protein: CSARDREKNNEQFF. In nucleotides, the CDR3 is TGCAGTGCGAGAGACAGGGAGAAGAACAATGAGCAGTTCTTC.

This clonotype was picked up many times. The rearrangement links TRBV24-1 to TRBJ2-7; D remains ambiguous. The CDR3 extends over 13 amino acids. The ends were cut back, 7 bases at V and 2 bases at J, with 11 bases in the middle. CDR1 and CDR2 (germline): KGHDR, SFDVKD. CDR3 amino acids: CATSALGTYEQYF. The DNA for the CDR3 is TGTGCCACCAGCGCGCTAGGAACCTACGAGCAGTACTTC.

At least ten counts were recorded for this clonotype. This CDR3 reads CSARDPGGRTEAFF. In DNA, the CDR3 is TGCAGTGCTAGAGATCCGGGGGGACGGACTGAAGCTTTCTTT. The V call is TRBV20-1, the J call TRBJ1-1; D might be TRBD1 (5 bases). The CDR3 is made up of 14 amino acids. The V gene lost 0 bases and the J gene lost 5 bases, with 13 bases spanning the gap. The germline V gene encodes CDR1 DFQATT and CDR2 SNEGSKA (reference sequence).

This chain uses TRBV7-6 with TRBJ2-7; D tentatively reads TRBD1 or TRBD2 (6 bases each). CDR3 length equals 18 residues. Trimming pared 2 bases from V and 4 bases from J, leaving 24 bases between. The germline CDR1 and CDR2 sequences are SGHVS and FNYEAQ. CDR3 region: CASSLRDGGRGGGYEQYF. CDR3 nucleotide sequence: TGTGCCAGCAGCTTAAGGGACGGAGGGCGCGGAGGGGGGTACGAGCAGTACTTC.

About this clonotype itself: This may come from a read error, since a much larger clone is one base off. This CDR3 is missing its conserved last phenylalanine or tryptophan, likely due to a read error. This sequence joins TRBV20-1 and TRBJ2-5; TRBD2 matches 7 bases. The germline gives CDR1 DFQATT, CDR2 SNEGSKA (reference sequence). V dropped 5 bases and J dropped 4; count of bases not matched to a gene: 10. The CDR3 has 14 residues. CDR3 region: CSALTRASGETQYY. CDR3 nucleotide sequence: TGCAGTGCTCTGACTCGGGCTAGCGGAGAGACCCAGTACTAC.